Below are 17 T cell receptor beta chains sequenced from a single sample in a study of shared clonotypes between healthy human individuals. This table comes from immunoSEQ multiplex PCR, and its TCRdb copy is limited to in-frame clones, with some not included. Among 2 million to 2.5 million clones, around 95% were seen once, and the ten largest hold approximately 0.13%. Sequenced input: naive CD4+ T cells sorted from blood. Subset here: CD45RA+ positively selected. The receptors shown here come from a man aged 18 to 29 in good health.

On this clone itself: The same CDR3 arises from other DNA sequences in this sample as well. The chain couples TRBV18 to TRBJ2-2; the D is unclear. CDR1 is KGHSH, CDR2 LQKENI, per germline. Trimming cost V 3 bases and J 6 bases, with 8 bases left between them. The CDR3 runs to 13 residues. The CDR3 sequence is CASSPQGAGELFF. CDR3 nucleotides: TGTGCCAGCTCACCCCAAGGTGCCGGGGAGCTGTTTTTT.

This clone was seen only a few times. V usage is TRBV18 and J usage is TRBJ1-1, with TRBD1 matching over 8 bases. The CDR3 is made up of 13 amino acids. Germline V gene data show CDR1 as KGHSH and CDR2 as LQKENI. V was pared by 9 bases and J by 3 bases, with 6 bases of the junction left unmatched. CDR3 in DNA: TGTGCCAGTCAGGGGGCCTCGGACACTGAAGCTTTCTTT. This translates into CASQGASDTEAFF. Full variable domain (missing parts from reference TRBV18 and TRBJ1-1): NAGVMQNPRHLVRRRGQEARLRCSPMKGHSHVYWYRQLPEEGLKFMVYLQKENIIDESGMPKERFSAEFPKEGPSILRIQQVVRGDSAAYFCASQGASDTEAFFGQGTRLTVV.

In regard to this clone: Other DNA sequences in the same sample also yield this CDR3. V usage is TRBV6-1 and J usage is TRBJ1-3, with D unresolved. Trimming took off 0 bases at V and 0 bases at J, with 0 bases between the two ends. The CDR3 spans 13 residues. Germline V gene sequence: CDR1 MNHNS, CDR2 SASEGT. CDR3 sequence reads: CASSEASGNTIYF. The CDR3 nucleotides read TGTGCCAGCAGTGAAGCCTCTGGAAACACCATATATTTT.

The J gene is TRBJ1-6, the V gene TRBV6-5; 8 bases match TRBD1. CDR3 length: 15 amino acids. In germline, CDR1 is MNHEY, CDR2 SVGAGI. V was clipped by 6 bases and J by 8 bases; unmatched bases: 9. CDR3 amino acids: CASRIDRGVDSPLHF. CDR3 sequence (DNA): TGTGCCAGCAGAATTGACAGGGGCGTCGATTCACCCCTCCACTTT.

A word on this clone: Different DNA sequences within this sample yield the same CDR3. The CDR3 loop is CASSLSPYTDTQYF. The CDR3 nucleotides read TGCGCCAGCAGCTTGTCTCCCTACACAGATACGCAGTATTTT. The chain carries TRBV5-1 and TRBJ2-3, with D unclear. The germline CDR1 and CDR2 sequences are SGHRS and YFSETQ. The CDR3 runs to 14 residues. Trimming shortened V by 1 base and J by 2 bases, and 8 bases separated the two germline ends.

This chain connects TRBV19 to TRBJ2-7; D possibly corresponds to TRBD1 (6 bases). The CDR3 has 14 residues. Germline assignment: CDR1 LNHDA and CDR2 SQIVND (reference sequence). Between the trimmed V and J ends, which lost 4 bases and 4 bases, there was a span of 14 bases. CDR3 sequence (DNA): TGTGCCAGTAGTACGGACGGGACAACTTACGAGCAGTACTTC. Protein: CASSTDGTTYEQYF.

This chain uses TRBV5-1 with TRBJ2-1; 14 bases align to TRBD2. V dropped 3 bases and J dropped 9; count of bases not matched to a gene: 8. Germline CDR1 and CDR2: SGHRS and YFSETQ. The CDR3 is 16 amino acids. The CDR3 DNA sequence: TGCGCCAGCAGCTCCGGTGGGACTAGCGGGAGTATTGAGCAGTTCTTC. This sequence encodes CASSSGGTSGSIEQFF. Full variable domain (missing parts from reference TRBV5-1 and TRBJ2-1): KAGVTQTPRYLIKTRGQQVTLSCSPISGHRSVSWYQQTPGQGLQFLFEYFSETQRNKGNFPGRFSGRQFSNSRSEMNVSTLELGDSALYLCASSSGGTSGSIEQFFGPGTRLTVL.

This sequence joins TRBV6-5 and TRBJ1-2; D not certain. With 0 bases removed from V and 7 bases from J, the gap between germline ends came to 12 bases. There are 14 residues in the CDR3. Germline V CDR1 and CDR2: MNHEY, SVGAGI. CDR3 sequence reads: CASSYSRRASGYTF. DNA for the CDR3: TGTGCCAGCAGTTACTCCCGGAGGGCGAGTGGCTACACCTTC.

Notes on this clone: The sample holds other DNA sequences that translate to the same CDR3. The CDR3 region is CASSLGGYEQYF. The CDR3, as DNA: TGTGCCAGCAGTTTAGGGGGCTACGAGCAGTACTTC. V is TRBV28 and J is TRBJ2-7, with D perhaps assigned TRBD1 or TRBD2 (5 bases each). The V end was cut by 2 bases, the J end by 3 bases, with 5 bases between. Germline V lookup: CDR1 MDHEN, CDR2 SYDVKM. The CDR3 sequence is 12 residues long.

V usage is TRBV5-1 and J usage is TRBJ2-2, with D hard to call. The ends were cut back, 8 bases at V and 3 bases at J, with 14 bases in the middle. Germline CDR1 and CDR2: SGHRS and YFSETQ. The CDR3 spans 14 residues. This chain's CDR3 is CASTYIPDTGELFF. The DNA for the CDR3 is TGCGCCAGTACCTACATCCCAGACACCGGGGAGCTGTTTTTT.

This sequence joins TRBV10-3 and TRBJ2-4; D is possibly TRBD1 or TRBD2 (5 bases each). With 2 bases removed from V and 2 bases from J, the gap between germline ends came to 16 bases. This CDR3 is 17 amino acids long. Germline V lookup: CDR1 ENHRY, CDR2 SYGVKD. CDR3 in amino acids: CAISEKASRGSKNIQYF. DNA for the CDR3: TGTGCCATCAGTGAGAAGGCTTCACGGGGCTCCAAAAACATTCAGTACTTC.

V gene TRBV6-1 combines with J gene TRBJ2-5, with 7 bases that match TRBD2. The germline V gene encodes CDR1 MNHNS and CDR2 SASEGT. The ends lost 3 bases at V and 14 bases at J; junction bases unmatched: 15. The CDR3 has 14 amino acids. CDR3 coding DNA: TGTGCCAGCAGTGACCCGGCGGGAGAAGCCCGTTCTTACTTC. As protein: CASSDPAGEARSYF.

The rearrangement links TRBV29-1 to TRBJ2-6, with TRBD1 identical over 7 bases. Trimming removed 5 bases from V and 4 bases from J; junction bases left unmatched: 11. CDR3 length: 16 residues. CDR1 and CDR2 (germline): SQVTM, ANQGSEA. CDR3 sequence (DNA): TGCAGCGTTTATAACCCACAGGGGCCCGGGGCCAACGTCCTGACTTTC. This encodes CSVYNPQGPGANVLTF.

CDR3 nucleotides: TGTGCCAGCAGTGACTCGACCGGGGCCTGGAATACGCAGTATTTT. Its protein is CASSDSTGAWNTQYF. The chain employs TRBV6-4 and TRBJ2-3; D is possibly TRBD1 or TRBD2 (5 bases each). From germline, CDR1 is MRHNA and CDR2 SNTAGT. The CDR3 is 15 amino acids. V was trimmed by 0 bases and J by 7 bases, leaving 14 bases between them.

The chain employs TRBV11-2 and TRBJ1-5, with TRBD1 matching 7 bases. CDR1 is SGHAT, CDR2 FQNNGV, per germline. The CDR3 covers 19 residues. Trimming cost V 5 bases and J 6 bases; bases outside gene matches: 22. CDR3 DNA sequence: TGTGCCAGCAGCCCAAAGGGGGGGCCACAGGGGCTAGTAGGTCAGCCCCAGCATTTT. This gives the protein CASSPKGGPQGLVGQPQHF.

This chain links TRBV19 with TRBJ1-2; 7 bases align to TRBD1. The CDR3 runs 15 residues. The germline V gene has CDR1 LNHDA and CDR2 SQIVND (reference sequence). J lost 3 bases, V lost 5 bases, and 9 bases had no gene match. As DNA, the CDR3 is TGTGCCAGTAGTTTCCGGACAGGACCCGACTATGGCTACACCTTC. This translates into CASSFRTGPDYGYTF.

Worth noting for this clone: Other DNA sequences of this sample code for an identical CDR3. This chain connects TRBV2 to TRBJ2-7; D is unresolved. Germline V gene data show CDR1 as SNHLY and CDR2 as FYNNEI. CDR3 length: 11 residues. Trimming pared 2 bases from V and 2 bases from J, leaving 1 base between. The CDR3, as DNA: TGTGCCAGCAGTGAAACCTACGAGCAGTACTTC. Translated: CASSETYEQYF.